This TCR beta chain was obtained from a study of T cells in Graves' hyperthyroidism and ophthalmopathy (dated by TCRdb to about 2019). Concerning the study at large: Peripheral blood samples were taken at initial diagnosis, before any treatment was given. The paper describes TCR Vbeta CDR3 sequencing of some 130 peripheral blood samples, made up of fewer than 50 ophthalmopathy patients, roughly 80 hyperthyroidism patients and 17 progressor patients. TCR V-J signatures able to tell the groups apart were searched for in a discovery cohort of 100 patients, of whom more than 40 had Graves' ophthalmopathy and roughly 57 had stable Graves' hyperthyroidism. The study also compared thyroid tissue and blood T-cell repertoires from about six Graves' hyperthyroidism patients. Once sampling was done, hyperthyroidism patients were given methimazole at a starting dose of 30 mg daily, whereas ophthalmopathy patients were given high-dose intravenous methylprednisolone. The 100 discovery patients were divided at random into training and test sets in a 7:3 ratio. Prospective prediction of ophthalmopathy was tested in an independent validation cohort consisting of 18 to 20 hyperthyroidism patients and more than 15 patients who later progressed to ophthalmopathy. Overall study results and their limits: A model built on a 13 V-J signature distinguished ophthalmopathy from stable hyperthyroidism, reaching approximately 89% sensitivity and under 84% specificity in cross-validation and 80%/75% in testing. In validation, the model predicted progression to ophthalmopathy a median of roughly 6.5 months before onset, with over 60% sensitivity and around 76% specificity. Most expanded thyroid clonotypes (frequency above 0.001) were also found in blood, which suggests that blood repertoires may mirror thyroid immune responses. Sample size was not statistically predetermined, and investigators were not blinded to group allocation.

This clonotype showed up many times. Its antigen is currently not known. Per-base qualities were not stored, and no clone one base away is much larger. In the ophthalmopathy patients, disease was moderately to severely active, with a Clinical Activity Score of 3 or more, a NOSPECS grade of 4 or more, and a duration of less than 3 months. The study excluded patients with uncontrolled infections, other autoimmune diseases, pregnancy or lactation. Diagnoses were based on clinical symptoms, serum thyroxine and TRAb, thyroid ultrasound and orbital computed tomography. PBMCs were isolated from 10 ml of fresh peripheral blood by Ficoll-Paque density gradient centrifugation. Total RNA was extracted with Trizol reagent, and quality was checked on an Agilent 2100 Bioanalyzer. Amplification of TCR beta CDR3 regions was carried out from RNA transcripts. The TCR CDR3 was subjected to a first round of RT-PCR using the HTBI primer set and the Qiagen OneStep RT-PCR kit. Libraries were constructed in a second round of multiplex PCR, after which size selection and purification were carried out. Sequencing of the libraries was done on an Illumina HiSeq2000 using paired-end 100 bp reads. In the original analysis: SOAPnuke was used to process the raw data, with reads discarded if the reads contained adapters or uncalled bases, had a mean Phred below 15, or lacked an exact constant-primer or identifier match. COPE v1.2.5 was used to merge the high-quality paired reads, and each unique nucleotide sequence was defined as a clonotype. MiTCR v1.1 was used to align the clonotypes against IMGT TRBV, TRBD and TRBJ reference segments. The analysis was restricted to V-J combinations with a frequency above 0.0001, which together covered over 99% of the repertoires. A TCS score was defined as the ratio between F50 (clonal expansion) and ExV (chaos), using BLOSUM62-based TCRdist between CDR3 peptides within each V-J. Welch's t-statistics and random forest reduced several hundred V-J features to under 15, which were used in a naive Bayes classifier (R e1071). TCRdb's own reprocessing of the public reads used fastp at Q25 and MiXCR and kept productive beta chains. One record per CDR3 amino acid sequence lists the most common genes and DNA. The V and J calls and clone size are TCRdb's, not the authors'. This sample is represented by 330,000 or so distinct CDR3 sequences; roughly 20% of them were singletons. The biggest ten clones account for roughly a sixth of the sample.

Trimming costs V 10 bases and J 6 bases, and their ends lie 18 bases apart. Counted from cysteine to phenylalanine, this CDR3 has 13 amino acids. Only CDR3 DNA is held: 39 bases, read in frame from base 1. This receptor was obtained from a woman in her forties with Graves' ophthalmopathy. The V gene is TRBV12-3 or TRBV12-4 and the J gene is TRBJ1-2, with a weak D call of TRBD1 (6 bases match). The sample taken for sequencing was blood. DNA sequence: TGTGCCACCACTCGAAGGGGGGTTAATGGCTACACCTTC. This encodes CATTRRGVNGYTF.